Listed below are T cell receptor beta chains from one sample, sequenced in a study of blood T cell repertoires in COVID-19. The data were produced by immunoSEQ multiplex PCR, yet TCRdb's version contains in-frame clones alone and is incomplete. The sample contains about 32,000 clones, roughly 90% of which appear only once. The source material was peripheral blood. These TCRs come from a man between 60 and 70 years old with acute or convalescent COVID-19. Both conserved end residues are part of each CDR3. The D gene is left open where the match is weak. Clone size appears in some rows only: once, few, many, or a class for an expanded clone.

V gene	J gene	D gene	clone size	CDR3 DNA	CDR3 protein
TRBV14	TRBJ2-1	TRBD2	.	TGTGCCAGCAGCCAAGTACTAGCGATGGTCTTC	CASSQVLAMVF
TRBV7-2	TRBJ1-2	TRBD1	once	TGTGCCAGCAGCTTAGGAGACAGGGTTTACTATGGCTACACCTTC	CASSLGDRVYYGYTF
TRBV9	TRBJ2-1	.	.	TGTGCCAGCAGCGTAGAGGCCCGTCCCAGGGCCTACAATGAGCAGTTCTTC	CASSVEARPRAYNEQFF
TRBV12-3/TRBV12-4	TRBJ1-1	.	.	TGTGCCAGCAGACTTGAGAACACTGAAGCTTTCTTT	CASRLENTEAFF
TRBV30	TRBJ1-2	.	.	TGTGCCTGGAGCGGGGGGGTCCTAAATGGCTACACCTTC	CAWSGGVLNGYTF
TRBV6-2/TRBV6-3	TRBJ2-7	TRBD1	.	TGTGCCAGCAGTCCCCTCGGACAGGGGGCCTACGAGCAGTACTTC	CASSPLGQGAYEQYF
TRBV9	TRBJ2-1	TRBD2	once	TGTGCCAGCAGCCCTCGGACTAGCCTCAATGAGCAGTTCTTC	CASSPRTSLNEQFF
TRBV24-1	TRBJ2-3	TRBD2	.	TGTGCCACCAGTGACTTTAGCGGGAGAACAGATACGCAGTATTTT	CATSDFSGRTDTQYF
TRBV5-8	TRBJ2-3	.	.	TGTGCCAGCAGCTTTGGGCGGGATCTTGGGAATACGCAGTATTTT	CASSFGRDLGNTQYF
TRBV15	TRBJ2-1	.	.	TGTGCCACCGGCAAAACGGAGTCCTACAATGAGCAGTTCTTC	CATGKTESYNEQFF
TRBV6-5	TRBJ1-5	.	.	TGTGCCAGCAGTTACTTTTCAGGGGAAGGTCAGCCCCAGCATTTT	CASSYFSGEGQPQHF
TRBV29-1	TRBJ2-1	TRBD2	.	TGCAGCGATAGACTAGCGGGAGGGCCCATGAATGAGCAGTTCTTC	CSDRLAGGPMNEQFF
TRBV5-4	TRBJ2-6	.	.	TGTGCCAGCATCCGGTTGGGGGGCTCTGGGGCCAACGTCCTGACTTTC	CASIRLGGSGANVLTF
TRBV7-9	TRBJ2-5	TRBD2	.	TGTGCCAGCAGCTCCTCGGGACTACGAACGAAAGAGACCCAGTACTTC	CASSSSGLRTKETQYF
TRBV6-2/TRBV6-3	TRBJ2-5	.	.	TGTGCCAGCAGTTACGTGGCTAGGGGGGAGACCCAGTACTTC	CASSYVARGETQYF
TRBV27	TRBJ1-6	.	.	TGTGCCAGCAGTTTGGGACTGATTCTTAATTCACCCCTCCACTTT	CASSLGLILNSPLHF
TRBV7-8	TRBJ2-7	TRBD2	.	TGTGCCAGCAGCTTAGCCAACTTTGGGGGGACTAGTAGATACGAGCAGTACTTC	CASSLANFGGTSRYEQYF
TRBV6-1	TRBJ1-5	.	.	TGTGCCAGCAGTGAAGGGGGGGGCAGTAAGCATTTT	CASSEGGGSKHF
TRBV12-3/TRBV12-4	TRBJ2-3	.	.	TGTGCCAGCAGTTTGGGGGCGGATACGCAGTATTTT	CASSLGADTQYF
TRBV19	TRBJ1-6	TRBD1	.	TGTGCCAGTACCCCGGACAGGGGAGGGAATTCACCCCTCCACTTT	CASTPDRGGNSPLHF
TRBV24-1	TRBJ2-1	.	.	TGTGCCACCAGTGACGCCGGGGGCGGGAGTATCTACAATGAGCAGTTCTTC	CATSDAGGGSIYNEQFF
TRBV19	TRBJ1-2	TRBD1	.	TGTGCCAGTAATATGGACAGGAATAACTATGGCTACACCTTC	CASNMDRNNYGYTF
TRBV5-5	TRBJ1-5	TRBD1	.	TGTGCCAGCAGCTGGACAGGGGGCAATCAGCCCCAGCATTTT	CASSWTGGNQPQHF
TRBV24-1	TRBJ2-2	.	.	TGTGCCACCAGTGACCCCCGACCGGGGAGGACCGGGGAGCTGTTTTTT	CATSDPRPGRTGELFF
TRBV6-1	TRBJ1-4	.	.	TGTGCCAGCAGTGGGACAGCTAGTGCAACTAATGAAAAACTGTTTTTT	CASSGTASATNEKLFF
TRBV4-1	TRBJ2-1	TRBD1	.	TGCGCCAGCAGCCAAGTCCTCGGGACAGGGGGCAATGAGCAGTTCTTC	CASSQVLGTGGNEQFF
TRBV29-1	TRBJ1-4	TRBD1	.	TGCAGCGTTCAGGGACAGGGTAATGAAAAACTGTTTTTT	CSVQGQGNEKLFF
TRBV29-1	TRBJ2-5	TRBD1	.	TGCAGCGTGGGACACAGGGGGCAGGGGGTGACCCAGTACTTC	CSVGHRGQGVTQYF
TRBV12-3/TRBV12-4	TRBJ1-6	.	.	TGTGCCAGCAGCCCCCGTGATTCACCCCTCCACTTT	CASSPRDSPLHF
TRBV2	TRBJ1-2	TRBD1	.	TGTGCCAGCAGTGTAGAGGGGGCGCGGAGTGGCTACACCTTC	CASSVEGARSGYTF
TRBV6-2/TRBV6-3	TRBJ2-1	TRBD2	.	TGTGCCAGCAGTACCCTCACTAGCGGGAGTTCCTACAATGAGCAGTTCTTC	CASSTLTSGSSYNEQFF
TRBV24-1	TRBJ2-7	TRBD1	.	TGTGCCACCAGTGATCCCGGGACAGGGAAGGACGAGCAGTACTTC	CATSDPGTGKDEQYF
TRBV29-1	TRBJ1-3	.	.	TGCAGCGTTATGAGAGGCTCTGGAAACACCATATATTTT	CSVMRGSGNTIYF
TRBV7-3	TRBJ1-1	.	.	TGTGCCAGCAGCTTAGCCCCAGGGGCCCAGAACACTGAAGCTTTCTTT	CASSLAPGAQNTEAFF
TRBV3-1/TRBV3-2	TRBJ1-2	.	.	TGTGCCAGCAGCCAAGGACACGCGGGTGGCTACACCTTC	CASSQGHAGGYTF
TRBV7-2	TRBJ2-1	TRBD2	few	TGTGCCAGCAGCCCGGGGGGGCTAGCGGGAGGACTTGAGCAGTTCTTC	CASSPGGLAGGLEQFF
TRBV5-4	TRBJ2-5	TRBD1	.	TGTGCCAGCAGCCCTCAGGGGGCCGAGACCCAGTACTTC	CASSPQGAETQYF
TRBV6-5	TRBJ1-2	.	once	TGTGCCAGCAGTAAGGAATCAAACGGGAACTATGGCTACACCTTC	CASSKESNGNYGYTF
TRBV2	TRBJ2-2	TRBD1	.	TGTGCCACCGAGCCAGGGGGCATCACCGGGGAGCTGTTTTTT	CATEPGGITGELFF
TRBV29-1	TRBJ1-2	TRBD1	.	TGCAGCGTTGGGGGGAGACAGGGGGCTGATGGCTACACCTTC	CSVGGRQGADGYTF
TRBV6-6	TRBJ1-2	.	.	TGTGCCAGCAGTGCCCCGGGACACAGCTATGGCTACACCTTC	CASSAPGHSYGYTF
TRBV7-9	TRBJ2-7	TRBD1	.	TGTGCCAGCAGCTCCTTAGGGACAGGGCTATACGAGCAGTACTTC	CASSSLGTGLYEQYF
TRBV6-1	TRBJ1-1	.	.	TGTGCCAGCAGTGTAGCCCTCTATGTTGGAGCAGACACTGAAGCTTTCTTT	CASSVALYVGADTEAFF
TRBV5-8	TRBJ1-2	TRBD1	.	TGTGCCAGCAGCTCCCGGGACAGGGACTATGGCTACACCTTC	CASSSRDRDYGYTF
TRBV30	TRBJ1-4	.	.	TGTGCCTGGAGTGTACCGAGGGGACTAAATGAAAAACTGTTTTTT	CAWSVPRGLNEKLFF
TRBV18	TRBJ1-1	.	.	TGTGCCAGCTCACCACTAGCCCAATCGAACACTGAAGCTTTCTTT	CASSPLAQSNTEAFF
TRBV7-8	TRBJ2-5	TRBD1	.	TGTGCCAGCAGCCAAAGACAGGGGCTAGTACAAGAGACCCAGTACTTC	CASSQRQGLVQETQYF
TRBV19	TRBJ2-5	TRBD2	.	TGTGCCAGTAGTATACTAGCGGGCCCCCAAGAGACCCAGTACTTC	CASSILAGPQETQYF
TRBV18	TRBJ2-5	.	.	TGTGCCAGCTCACCGGCCAGGCAACAAGAGACCCAGTACTTC	CASSPARQQETQYF
TRBV4-2	TRBJ1-5	.	.	TGTGCCAGCAGCCAGCAGACAGGCCTCGGGAATCAGCCCCAGCATTTT	CASSQQTGLGNQPQHF
TRBV2	TRBJ2-1	.	.	TGTGCCAGCAGCGCACGTTCAGGGTCCTACAATGAGCAGTTCTTC	CASSARSGSYNEQFF
TRBV6-5	TRBJ2-5	.	.	TGTGCCAGCACCTTCTTGTCGGGAGACCAAGAGACCCAGTACTTC	CASTFLSGDQETQYF
TRBV7-9	TRBJ2-5	.	.	TGTGCCAGCAGCCCAGAGGGGGAAGGGGAGACCCAGTACTTC	CASSPEGEGETQYF
TRBV18	TRBJ2-3	.	.	TGTGCCAGCTCACCAACGACTATGGCAGATACGCAGTATTTT	CASSPTTMADTQYF
TRBV30	TRBJ2-1	.	.	TGTGCCTGGAGTGAAGGGACATATGAGCAGTTCTTC	CAWSEGTYEQFF
TRBV19	TRBJ2-1	TRBD2	.	TGTGCCAGTAGTATAGATCTAGCGGGAGCTCCCTACAATGAGCAGTTCTTC	CASSIDLAGAPYNEQFF
TRBV13	TRBJ2-2	TRBD2	.	TGTGCCAGCAGCTTAACTAGCGGGAGTATATATGCCGGGGAGCTGTTTTTT	CASSLTSGSIYAGELFF
TRBV19	TRBJ2-7	TRBD2	.	TGTGCCAGTAGTCCGGGGACTAGCGGGCGCTACGAGCAGTACTTC	CASSPGTSGRYEQYF
TRBV5-1	TRBJ2-2	.	.	TGCGCCAGCCGTGGGAGTATGGCTCGACATCCCACCGGGGAGCTGTTTTTT	CASRGSMARHPTGELFF